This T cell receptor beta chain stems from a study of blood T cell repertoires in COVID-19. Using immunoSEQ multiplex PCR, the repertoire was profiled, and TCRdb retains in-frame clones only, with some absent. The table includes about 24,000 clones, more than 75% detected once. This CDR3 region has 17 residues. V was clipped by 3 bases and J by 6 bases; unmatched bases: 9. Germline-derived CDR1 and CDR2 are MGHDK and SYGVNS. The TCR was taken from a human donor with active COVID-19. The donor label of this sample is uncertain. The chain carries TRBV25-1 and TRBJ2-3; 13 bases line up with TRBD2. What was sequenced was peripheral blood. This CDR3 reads CASSDPTSGGPGDTQYF. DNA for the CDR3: TGTGCCAGCAGTGATCCGACTAGCGGGGGGCCAGGGGATACGCAGTATTTT.